Each of the 32 T cell receptor beta chains below was sequenced from the same sample in a study of tumor and adjacent non-tumor tissue in lung cancer. This sample's RNA came from whole unsorted tissue. Three rounds of nested PCR, following a modified ARM-PCR protocol, produced the TCRbeta library. TCRdb reprocessed the multiplex PCR reads via MiXCR and lists one record per CDR3 protein. This table holds tens of thousands of distinct CDR3 sequences, around two thirds found once. Sequencing was carried out using lung tumor tissue. The origin of the receptors is a woman in her sixties or seventies with non-small cell lung cancer.

A note on this clonotype: Because it lacks the conserved phenylalanine or tryptophan at the end, this CDR3 is likely a read error. This sequence joins TRBV29-1 and TRBJ2-7; D unresolved. Germline V CDR1 and CDR2: SQVTM, ANQGSEA. The CDR3 extends over 13 amino acids. The CDR3 sequence: CSVGANASYKQYL. The DNA for the CDR3 is TGCAGCGTTGGGGCTAACGCCTCCTACAAGCAGTACCTC.

A note on this clonotype: The conserved final phenylalanine or tryptophan is absent from the CDR3, which likely points to a read error. The chain joins TRBV12-3 or TRBV12-4 to TRBJ1-5; no clear D gene. This CDR3 spans 13 amino acids. V was shortened by 1 base and J by 5 bases, with 6 bases between the two germline ends. As DNA, the CDR3 is TGTGCCAGCAGTTTAGAGCGGGATCAGCCCCAGCATTCT. This translates into CASSLERDQPQHS.

Regarding this clonotype: This likely comes from a read error, as the CDR3 has no conserved phenylalanine or tryptophan at its end. The DNA is left out, because the CDR3 cannot be placed on it with certainty; the CDR3 is given as TCRdb lists it. This rearrangement joins TRBV11-3 to TRBJ2-3. The germline V gene encodes CDR1 SGHNT and CDR2 YENEEA. The CDR3 sequence runs 14 residues, both termini included. CDR3 region: CASCLDPSTDTQCV.

As for this clonotype: At one boundary the junction diverges from the germline segment, which might be a read error. The CDR3 loop reads CVSSQARGASNYGYTF. Written as DNA, the CDR3 is TGTGTCAGCAGCCAAGCCCGTGGGGCTAGCAACTATGGCTACACCTTC. The V gene is TRBV4-2, the J gene TRBJ1-2; D is perhaps TRBD1 (5 bases). Germline values: CDR1 LGHNA, CDR2 YNFKEQ. The CDR3 totals 16 residues.

As to this clonotype: One end of the junction varies from germline; a read error may be responsible. The chain is built from TRBV5-1 and TRBJ1-1; D gene unclear. CDR1 and CDR2 from the germline V gene are SGHRS and YFSETQ. This CDR3 region has 15 residues. In nucleotides, the CDR3 is TGCACCAGCAGCTTGGTAGGAGCGGGGAACACTGAAGCTTTCTTT. Protein product: CTSSLVGAGNTEAFF. Full variable domain (rest looked up from reference TRBV5-1 and TRBJ1-1): KAGVTQTPRYLIKTRGQQVTLSCSPISGHRSVSWYQQTPGQGLQFLFEYFSETQRNKGNFPGRFSGRQFSNSRSEMNVSTLELGDSALYLCTSSLVGAGNTEAFFGQGTRLTVV.

Points on this clonotype: One end of the junction does not line up with germline, which may come from a read error. The CDR3 sequence: CSVAGDSGDPQHF. In DNA form, the CDR3 reads TGCAGCGTTGCCGGGGACAGTGGGGACCCCCAACATTTT. The J gene is TRBJ1-5, the V gene TRBV29-1; the match to TRBD1 covers 7 bases. CDR3 length: 13 amino acids. CDR1 and CDR2 from the germline V gene are SQVTM and ANQGSEA.

The chain uses TRBV20-1 and TRBJ2-5, with D maybe TRBD2 (5 bases). V lost 6 bases and J lost 3, with 11 bases in between. Per germline, CDR1 DFQATT and CDR2 SNEGSKA (reference sequence). The CDR3 has 12 residues. CDR3 region: CSAGANKETQYF. The CDR3 DNA reads TGCAGTGCGGGAGCGAATAAAGAGACCCAGTACTTC.

In this sample, this clonotype turned up many times. The chain employs TRBV30 and TRBJ2-1; weak D call: TRBD2 (5 bases). Per germline, CDR1 GTSNPN and CDR2 SVGIG (reference sequence). Trimming removed 1 base from V and 5 bases from J, with 9 bases in between. This CDR3 is 13 amino acids long. The CDR3: CAWSESGHNEQFF. CDR3 bases: TGTGCCTGGAGTGAAAGCGGACACAATGAGCAGTTCTTC.

In the case of this clonotype: A read error may produce the germline difference seen at one junction end. This sequence joins TRBV28 and TRBJ2-6; either TRBD1 or TRBD2 may supply D (5 bases each). The CDR3 is 17 amino acids. From germline, CDR1 is MDHEN and CDR2 SYDVKM. The CDR3 is CVSSLGGHRSGANVLTF. The CDR3 DNA reads as TGTGTCAGCAGTTTAGGAGGACACCGCTCTGGGGCCAACGTCCTGACTTTC. The variable domain in full, with the rest retrieved from reference TRBV28 and TRBJ2-6, is DVKVTQSSRYLVKRTGEKVFLECVQDMDHENMFWYRQDPGLGLRLIYFSYDVKMKEKGDIPEGYSVSREKKERFSLILESASTNQTSMYLCVSSLGGHRSGANVLTFGAGSRLTVL.

This clonotype was seen a handful of times. A much larger clone differs from this one at a single base, so this may be a read error. This sequence joins TRBV28 and TRBJ1-6, with TRBD1 as a possible D gene (6 bases). The V end was cut by 11 bases, the J end by 14 bases, with 19 bases between. The CDR3 runs 12 residues. Germline V gene sequence: CDR1 MDHEN, CDR2 SYDVKM. The CDR3 bases are TGTGCCGGCACACAGGGTCGTAGGTCCCTCCACTTT. It yields the protein CAGTQGRRSLHF.

Of note for this clonotype: The conserved final phenylalanine or tryptophan is absent from the CDR3, which likely points to a read error. This chain connects TRBV29-1 to TRBJ1-2; the D gene is possibly TRBD1 (6 bases). The CDR3 contains 12 residues. Germline CDR1 SQVTM, CDR2 ANQGSEA. This chain's CDR3 is CRARTVNYGYTY. CDR3 in DNA: TGCCGCGCCAGGACAGTTAACTATGGCTACACCTAC.

The V and J genes are TRBV6-1 and TRBJ1-1; weak D call: TRBD1 (6 bases). The V end lost 4 bases, the J end lost 6 bases, and 24 bases lay between the germline ends. The CDR3 sequence is 17 residues long. Per the germline V gene, CDR1 is MNHNS and CDR2 is SASEGT. As DNA, the CDR3 is TGTGCCAGCAGTGGACGGGGGCGGAGGATTGTGGACGCTGAAGCTTTCTTT. Translation gives CASSGRGRRIVDAEAFF.

This chain uses TRBV28 with TRBJ1-2; D might be TRBD1 (5 bases). Trimming took 7 bases from V and 8 from J, leaving 14 bases between them. The CDR3 totals 12 residues. Germline lookup yields CDR1 MDHEN and CDR2 SYDVKM. The CDR3 nucleotides are TGTGCCAGCACTTTGGGGCAGCCCGGCTACACCTTC. Its protein is CASTLGQPGYTF.

The chain combines TRBV6-6 with TRBJ1-5; D unclear. There are 14 residues in the CDR3. The germline V and J ends were trimmed by 6 bases and 2 bases, with 11 bases remaining between them. Germline V gene sequence: CDR1 MNHNY, CDR2 SVGAGI (reference sequence). As DNA, the CDR3 is TGTGCCAGCAGATATGACGGGGGCAATCAGCCCCAGCATTTT. Translation: CASRYDGGNQPQHF.

Details on this clonotype: A much bigger clone sits one base away, suggesting this may be a read error. J is TRBJ2-7 and V is TRBV28, with 7 nucleotides matching TRBD1. The CDR3 loop spans 15 amino acids. The germline gives CDR1 MDHEN, CDR2 SYDVKM. CDR3 bases: TGTACCAGCAGTCGGGCCGTACAGGGGCGCTCCGAGCAGTACTTC. As protein: CTSSRAVQGRSEQYF.

The table lists this clonotype with a few counts. Since the CDR3 does not end with the conserved phenylalanine or tryptophan, this likely comes from a read error. V is TRBV6-5 and J is TRBJ2-5, with 8 nucleotides matching TRBD2. Germline CDR1 reads MNHEY; CDR2 reads SVGAGI. The CDR3 length is 15 residues. With V trimmed by 0 bases and J by 5 bases, 5 bases remained unmatched. CDR3 nucleotide sequence: TGTGCCAGCAGTTACTCGGGACTAGGCGTGGAGACCCAGTACCTC. It codes for CASSYSGLGVETQYL.

This chain joins TRBV20-1 and TRBJ2-7, with 8 nucleotides matching TRBD2. Per the germline V gene, CDR1 is DFQATT and CDR2 is SNEGSKA (reference sequence). CDR3 length equals 17 residues. The CDR3 DNA follows: TGCAGCGTTACGGGACTAGAGATAGGCTCGGGGAATTACGAGCAGTACTTC. This sequence encodes CSVTGLEIGSGNYEQYF.

The chain is built from TRBV6-1 and TRBJ1-6; no clear D gene. Per the germline V gene, CDR1 is MNHNS and CDR2 is SASEGT. The CDR3 runs 15 residues. V was shortened by 3 bases and J by 9 bases, with 15 bases between the two germline ends. CDR3 sequence: CASSDGPGLPSPLHF. Here the CDR3 DNA reads TGTGCCAGCAGTGATGGGCCAGGTTTGCCTTCACCCCTCCACTTT.

The chain uses TRBV29-1 and TRBJ2-3; 14 nucleotides match TRBD2. Germline V gene lookup returns CDR1 SQVTM and CDR2 ANQGSEA. The length of the CDR3 is 19 residues. With 6 bases clipped from V and 7 bases from J, the junction kept 21 bases outside the gene matches. CDR3 loop: CSVYSGTSGSGDGINTQYF. The CDR3 DNA is TGCAGCGTCTATTCCGGGACTAGCGGGAGCGGTGATGGTATTAATACGCAGTATTTT.

Ten or more counts support this clonotype. V is TRBV11-2 and J is TRBJ2-3, with a weak D call TRBD2 (6 bases). This CDR3 region has 14 residues. V was cut by 1 base and J by 5 bases, with 10 bases left in between. CDR1 is SGHAT and CDR2 is FQNNGV in the germline V gene. This CDR3 is CASSLAWEEDTQYF. CDR3 nucleotides: TGTGCCAGCAGCTTAGCGTGGGAGGAAGATACGCAGTATTTT.

CDR3 in DNA: TGTGCCAGCAGTTCTCCGGGACTAGTGGGGTTAACCTACGAGCAGTACTTC. It encodes CASSSPGLVGLTYEQYF. This chain connects TRBV28 to TRBJ2-7, with 8 bases fitting TRBD2. The CDR3 covers 17 residues. From germline, CDR1 is MDHEN and CDR2 SYDVKM. V gave up 4 bases and J gave up 2 bases; unmatched junction bases: 13.

As for this clonotype: One end of the junction fails to match germline, which may point to a read error. The CDR3 here is CVSSHLTGDWNEQFF. DNA of the CDR3: TGCGTCAGCAGCCATCTGACAGGGGATTGGAATGAGCAGTTCTTC. This chain joins TRBV4-1 and TRBJ2-1; 8 bases match TRBD1. The CDR3 runs 15 residues. Germline V gene sequence: CDR1 MGHRA, CDR2 YSYEKL.

The genes are TRBV4-1 and TRBJ1-1; D not resolved. Germline assignment: CDR1 MGHRA and CDR2 YSYEKL. The CDR3 runs 15 residues. Trimming took off 7 bases at V and 0 bases at J, with 15 bases between the two ends. Here the CDR3 DNA reads TGCGCCAGCAACCGAGTACTGCCTATGAACACTGAAGCTTTCTTT. Protein: CASNRVLPMNTEAFF.

In the case of this clonotype: This likely comes from a read error, as the CDR3 has no conserved phenylalanine or tryptophan at its end. The chain is built from TRBV11-2 and TRBJ2-5, with TRBD2 matching 8 bases. The CDR3 is 15 amino acids. Germline V gene sequence: CDR1 SGHAT, CDR2 FQNNGV. The V and J ends lost 5 bases and 2 bases, in that order; junction bases with no gene match: 7. The CDR3 DNA sequence: TGTGCCAGCAGCCCGGGGGGGACCTTACAAGAGACCCAGTACATC. This sequence encodes CASSPGGTLQETQYI.

This clonotype was observed many times. At one end the junction does not follow the germline gene, possibly because of a read error. The V gene is TRBV30, the J gene TRBJ1-4; 8 bases map to TRBD1. The length of the CDR3 is 13 residues. Germline loops: CDR1 GTSNPN, CDR2 SVGIG (reference sequence). DNA of the CDR3: TGCCGAGGACAGGGAAGTCCTAATGAAAAACTGTTTTTT. Its protein product is CRGQGSPNEKLFF.

A note on this clonotype: This likely comes from a read error, as the CDR3 has no conserved phenylalanine or tryptophan at its end. J is TRBJ2-1 and V is TRBV6-5; possibly TRBD2 for D (5 bases). From germline, CDR1 is MNHEY and CDR2 SVGAGI. The germline V and J ends were trimmed by 5 bases and 0 bases, with 11 bases remaining between them. This CDR3 spans 15 amino acids. The CDR3 DNA is TGTGCCAGCAGTGAAGCGGAAAGCTCCTACAATGAGCAGTTCTCT. Translation gives CASSEAESSYNEQFS.

The rearrangement links TRBV6-1 to TRBJ2-7, with D maybe TRBD2 (6 bases). V lost 10 bases to trimming and J lost 0 bases, with 13 bases between them. There are 13 residues in the CDR3. Germline values: CDR1 MNHNS, CDR2 SASEGT. In nucleotides, the CDR3 is TGTGCCAACAGGAATAGCGGCTCCTACGAGCAGTACGTC. Translated, it gives CANRNSGSYEQYV.

The chain links TRBV29-1 to TRBJ2-7; TRBD1 agrees at 9 bases. The length of the CDR3 is 16 residues. Per the germline V gene, CDR1 is SQVTM and CDR2 is ANQGSEA. In nucleotides, the CDR3 is TGCGGCTTTCGTAGGACAGGGGTAGTTTATATTCGCGAGCAGTACTTC. Translation gives CGFRRTGVVYIREQYF.

A remark on this clonotype: The CDR3 ends on some other residue instead of the conserved phenylalanine or tryptophan, so this is likely a read error. The CDR3 reads CASSFLGYYRGEQYL. The CDR3 DNA reads TGTGCCAGCAGTTTTCTGGGATACTATCGGGGCGAGCAGTACCTC. The chain has TRBV12-3 or TRBV12-4 and TRBJ2-7, with a weak D call TRBD2 (5 bases). The length of the CDR3 is 15 residues. Trimming took off 3 bases at V and 6 bases at J, with 18 bases between the two ends.

This clonotype has ten or more counts. This chain links TRBV6-2 or TRBV6-3 with TRBJ1-2; 7 bases map to TRBD1. Germline CDR1 and CDR2: MNHEY and SVGEGT. The CDR3 extends over 15 amino acids. V lost 7 bases to trimming and J lost 0 bases; unmatched junction nucleotides: 8. The CDR3: CASTVDRVTNYGYTF. As DNA, the CDR3 is TGTGCCAGCACCGTAGACAGGGTTACTAACTATGGCTACACCTTC.

This clonotype was recorded once. This chain joins TRBV6-2 or TRBV6-3 and TRBJ1-3, with D perhaps matching TRBD1 (5 bases). V lost 7 bases and J 14 bases, leaving 30 bases between the germline ends. Germline CDR1 and CDR2: MNHEY and SVGEGT. The CDR3 is 16 amino acids. The CDR3: CASNDPGPVSGNIVYF. The CDR3 DNA sequence: TGTGCCAGCAACGATCCGGGGCCAGTTTCTGGAAACATCGTATATTTT.

This clonotype was counted at least ten times. The chain is built from TRBV6-2 or TRBV6-3 and TRBJ1-5, with 10 bases aligning to TRBD1. This CDR3 spans 16 amino acids. In germline, CDR1 is MNHEY, CDR2 SVGEGT. Losses at the gene ends were 2 bases for V and 5 bases for J; bases not matched to a gene: 6. The CDR3: CASSYAGTGDHQPQHF. The CDR3 bases are TGTGCCAGCAGTTACGCCGGGACAGGGGACCATCAGCCCCAGCATTTT.